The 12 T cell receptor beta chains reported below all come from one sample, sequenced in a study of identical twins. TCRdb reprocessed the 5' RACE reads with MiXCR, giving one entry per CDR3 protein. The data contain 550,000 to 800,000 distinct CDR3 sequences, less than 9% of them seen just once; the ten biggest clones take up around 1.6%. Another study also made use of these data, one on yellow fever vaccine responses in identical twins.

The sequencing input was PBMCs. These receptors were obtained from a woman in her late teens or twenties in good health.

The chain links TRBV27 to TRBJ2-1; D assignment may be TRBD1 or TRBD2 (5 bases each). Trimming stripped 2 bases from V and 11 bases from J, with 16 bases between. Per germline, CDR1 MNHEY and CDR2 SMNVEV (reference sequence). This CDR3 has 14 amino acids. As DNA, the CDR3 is TGTGCCAGCAGTTTAAATCTCGGTAGGGACCAGCAGTTCTTC. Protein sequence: CASSLNLGRDQQFF.

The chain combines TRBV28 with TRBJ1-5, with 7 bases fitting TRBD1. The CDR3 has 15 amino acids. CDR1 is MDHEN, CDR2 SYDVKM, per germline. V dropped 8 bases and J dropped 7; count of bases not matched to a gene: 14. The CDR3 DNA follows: TGTGCCAGCTCCTCGGAGGGGGCCCCTCGGCAGCCCCAGCATTTT. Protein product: CASSSEGAPRQPQHF.

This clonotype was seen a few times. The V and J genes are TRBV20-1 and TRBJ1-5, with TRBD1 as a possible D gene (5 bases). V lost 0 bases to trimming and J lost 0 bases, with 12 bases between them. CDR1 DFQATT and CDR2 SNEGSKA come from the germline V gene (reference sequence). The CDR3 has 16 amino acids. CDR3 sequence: CSARDIRDYSNQPQHF. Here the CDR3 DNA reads TGCAGTGCTAGAGATATCAGGGACTATAGCAATCAGCCCCAGCATTTT.

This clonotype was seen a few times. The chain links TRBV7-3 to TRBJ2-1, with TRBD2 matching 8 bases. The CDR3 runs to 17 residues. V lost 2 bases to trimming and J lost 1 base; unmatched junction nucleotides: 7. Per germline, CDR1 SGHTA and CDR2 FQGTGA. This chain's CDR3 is CASSLLAGLGSYNEQFF. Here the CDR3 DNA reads TGTGCCAGCAGCTTATTAGCGGGATTAGGGTCCTACAATGAGCAGTTCTTC.

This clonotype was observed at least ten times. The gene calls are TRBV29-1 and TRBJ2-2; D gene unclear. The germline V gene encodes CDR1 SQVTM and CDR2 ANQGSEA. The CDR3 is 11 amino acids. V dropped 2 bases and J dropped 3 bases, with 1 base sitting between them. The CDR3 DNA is TGCAGCGTTGAATACACCGGGGAGCTGTTTTTT. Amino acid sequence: CSVEYTGELFF.

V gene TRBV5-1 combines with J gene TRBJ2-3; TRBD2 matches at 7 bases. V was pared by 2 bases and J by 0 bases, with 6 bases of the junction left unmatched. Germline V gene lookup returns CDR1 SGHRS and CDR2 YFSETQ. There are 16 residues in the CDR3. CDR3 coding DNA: TGCGCCAGCAGCTTCCCAGCGGGGCTGAGCACAGATACGCAGTATTTT. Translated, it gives CASSFPAGLSTDTQYF.

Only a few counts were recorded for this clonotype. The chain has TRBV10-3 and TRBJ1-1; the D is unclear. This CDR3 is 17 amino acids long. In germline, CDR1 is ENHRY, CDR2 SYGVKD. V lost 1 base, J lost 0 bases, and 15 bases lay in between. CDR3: CAISEFKTATMNTEAFF. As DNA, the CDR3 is TGTGCCATCAGTGAGTTTAAAACAGCTACAATGAACACTGAAGCTTTCTTT.

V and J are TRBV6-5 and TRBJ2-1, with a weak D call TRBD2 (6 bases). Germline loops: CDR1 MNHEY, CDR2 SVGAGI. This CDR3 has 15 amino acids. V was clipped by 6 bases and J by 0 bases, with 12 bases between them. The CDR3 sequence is CASRLAESSYNEQFF. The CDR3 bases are TGTGCCAGCAGGTTAGCGGAGAGCTCCTACAATGAGCAGTTCTTC.

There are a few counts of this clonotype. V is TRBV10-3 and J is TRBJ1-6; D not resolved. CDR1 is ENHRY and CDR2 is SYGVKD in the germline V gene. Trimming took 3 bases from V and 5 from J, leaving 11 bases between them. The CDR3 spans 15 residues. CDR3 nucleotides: TGTGCCATCAGTGAAGGGAGGGTGGATAATTCACCCCTCCACTTT. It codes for CAISEGRVDNSPLHF.

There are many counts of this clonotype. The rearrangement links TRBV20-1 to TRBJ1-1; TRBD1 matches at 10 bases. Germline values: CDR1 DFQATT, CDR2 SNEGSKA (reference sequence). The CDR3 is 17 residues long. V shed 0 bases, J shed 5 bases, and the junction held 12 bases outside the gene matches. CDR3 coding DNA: TGCAGTGCTAGAGATACCGGGACAGGGGCGGGGGGTACTGAAGCTTTCTTT. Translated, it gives CSARDTGTGAGGTEAFF.

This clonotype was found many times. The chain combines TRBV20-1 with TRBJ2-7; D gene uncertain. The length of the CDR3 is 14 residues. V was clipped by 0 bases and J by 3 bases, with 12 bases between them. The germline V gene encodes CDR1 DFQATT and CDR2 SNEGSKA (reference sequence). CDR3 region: CSARESGRSYEQYV. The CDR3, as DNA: TGCAGTGCTAGAGAGTCGGGCAGGAGCTACGAGCAGTACGTC.

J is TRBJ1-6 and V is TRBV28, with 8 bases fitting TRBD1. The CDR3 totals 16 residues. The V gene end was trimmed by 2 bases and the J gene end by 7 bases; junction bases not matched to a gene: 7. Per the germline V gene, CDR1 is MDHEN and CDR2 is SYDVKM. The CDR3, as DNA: TGTGCCAGCAGTTTAGAGTCGGACAGGGAGAATTCACCCCTCCACTTT. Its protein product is CASSLESDRENSPLHF.